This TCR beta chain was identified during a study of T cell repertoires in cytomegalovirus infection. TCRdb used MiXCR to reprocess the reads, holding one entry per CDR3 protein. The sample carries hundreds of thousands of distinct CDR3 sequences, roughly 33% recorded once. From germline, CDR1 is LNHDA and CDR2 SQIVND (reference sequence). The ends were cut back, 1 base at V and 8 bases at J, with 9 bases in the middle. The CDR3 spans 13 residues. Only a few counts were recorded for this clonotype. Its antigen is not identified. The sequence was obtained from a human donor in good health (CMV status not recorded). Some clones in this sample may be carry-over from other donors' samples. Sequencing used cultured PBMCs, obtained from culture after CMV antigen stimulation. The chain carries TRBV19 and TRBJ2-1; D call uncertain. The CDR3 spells CASSIVGRHEQFF. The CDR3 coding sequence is TGTGCCAGTAGTATAGTTGGCCGTCATGAGCAGTTCTTC.